A selection of T cell receptor beta chains follows, all from one sample in a study of blood T cells in healthy people across ages. TCRdb fed the 5' RACE reads into MiXCR, producing one record per CDR3 protein. The data hold 380,000 or so distinct CDR3 sequences, with 45% to 65% observed a single time. The sample was blood. The receptors shown here come from a man aged 55 to 70 in good health. Both conserved end residues are part of each CDR3. The D gene is left open where the match is weak. Not all rows give a size; the values are once, few, many and, for expanded clones, a class.

>-|TRBJ1-5|-|TRBV6-1
TGTGCCAGCAGTGAGATTGGGCAGTTGGGGTCCCAGCCCCAGCATTTT
CASSEIGQLGSQPQHF
>many|TRBJ2-1|TRBD2|TRBV11-2
TGTGCCAGCAGCGACTGGACTAGCCTTGGTGAGCAGTTCTTC
CASSDWTSLGEQFF
>once|TRBJ2-1|-|TRBV29-1
TGCAGCGTACTTCTCAGGGATACCTACAATGAGCAGTTCTTC
CSVLLRDTYNEQFF
>-|TRBJ2-7|TRBD1|TRBV12-3/TRBV12-4
TGTGCCAGCAGGCGGACAGGGTTCGACGAGCAGTACTTC
CASRRTGFDEQYF
>few|TRBJ2-1|TRBD2|TRBV20-1
TGCAGTGCTAGTAAGCGGGGGGGCCTCATCAATGAGCAGTTCTTC
CSASKRGGLINEQFF
>-|TRBJ1-4|-|TRBV29-1
TGCAGCGCATACCCGGGAAGGTTTCCAGGAAAACTGTTTTTT
CSAYPGRFPGKLFF
>-|TRBJ2-7|-|TRBV9
TGTGCCAGCAGCGTAGCGGACGGAACCTACGAGCAGTACTTC
CASSVADGTYEQYF
>-|TRBJ2-3|-|TRBV12-3/TRBV12-4
TGTGCCAGCCGCCCTAGGGGTAGCGCCTCAGATACGCAGTATTTT
CASRPRGSASDTQYF
>-|TRBJ2-1|-|TRBV7-9
TGTGCCAGCAGCTTAGTATTAGCGCGAAGTAATGAGCAGTTCTTC
CASSLVLARSNEQFF
>few|TRBJ1-4|-|TRBV20-1
TGCAGTGCTAGTAACCCCCTCATTACTAATGAAAAACTGTTTTTT
CSASNPLITNEKLFF
>few|TRBJ2-3|TRBD1|TRBV29-1
TGCAGCGCCTCAGGGGGAACTGAGACAGATACGCAGTATTTT
CSASGGTETDTQYF
>many|TRBJ2-7|TRBD1|TRBV28
TGTGCCAGCAAAAGACAGGGATCGATCGAGCAGTACTTC
CASKRQGSIEQYF
>few|TRBJ2-7|-|TRBV6-1
TGTGCCAGCAGGGCCTCATGGGGCACCTACGAGCAGTACTTC
CASRASWGTYEQYF
>-|TRBJ2-1|TRBD2|TRBV20-1
TGCAGTGCTAGGGACAGCGGGAGGGGATACAATGAGCAGTTCTTC
CSARDSGRGYNEQFF
>-|TRBJ2-7|-|TRBV20-1
TGCAGTGCCCTTAGCGAGTACGAGCAGTACTTC
CSALSEYEQYF
>-|TRBJ2-5|TRBD2|TRBV27
TGTGCCAGCAGTCCTCCCGTCCCGCTAGCGGGAGGATATGGTGAGCAGTACTTC
CASSPPVPLAGGYGEQYF
>many|TRBJ2-3|-|TRBV2
TGTGCCAGCCGGGGTACGCAGTATTTT
CASRGTQYF
>-|TRBJ2-5|TRBD2|TRBV5-6
TGTGCCAGCAGCTTGTTCACTAGCGGGGCCCAAGAGACCCAGTACTTC
CASSLFTSGAQETQYF
>few|TRBJ2-5|-|TRBV20-1
TGCAGTGCCCGTCGGGGTGAAGAGACCCAGTACTTC
CSARRGEETQYF
>few|TRBJ2-2|-|TRBV28
TGTGCCAGCAGGGGCGGGCCCACTCTCTACACCGGGGAGCTGTTTTTT
CASRGGPTLYTGELFF
>-|TRBJ2-7|-|TRBV5-5
TGTGCCAGCAGCCGTGGGTGGGGTGACGGCGAGCAGTACTTC
CASSRGWGDGEQYF
>few|TRBJ2-5|-|TRBV10-1
TGCGCCAGCAGACAAGAGACCCAGTACTTC
CASRQETQYF
>few|TRBJ2-7|-|TRBV5-1
TGCGCCAGCAGCTTGGCGCCAGGGAGACACAATGAGCAGTACTTC
CASSLAPGRHNEQYF